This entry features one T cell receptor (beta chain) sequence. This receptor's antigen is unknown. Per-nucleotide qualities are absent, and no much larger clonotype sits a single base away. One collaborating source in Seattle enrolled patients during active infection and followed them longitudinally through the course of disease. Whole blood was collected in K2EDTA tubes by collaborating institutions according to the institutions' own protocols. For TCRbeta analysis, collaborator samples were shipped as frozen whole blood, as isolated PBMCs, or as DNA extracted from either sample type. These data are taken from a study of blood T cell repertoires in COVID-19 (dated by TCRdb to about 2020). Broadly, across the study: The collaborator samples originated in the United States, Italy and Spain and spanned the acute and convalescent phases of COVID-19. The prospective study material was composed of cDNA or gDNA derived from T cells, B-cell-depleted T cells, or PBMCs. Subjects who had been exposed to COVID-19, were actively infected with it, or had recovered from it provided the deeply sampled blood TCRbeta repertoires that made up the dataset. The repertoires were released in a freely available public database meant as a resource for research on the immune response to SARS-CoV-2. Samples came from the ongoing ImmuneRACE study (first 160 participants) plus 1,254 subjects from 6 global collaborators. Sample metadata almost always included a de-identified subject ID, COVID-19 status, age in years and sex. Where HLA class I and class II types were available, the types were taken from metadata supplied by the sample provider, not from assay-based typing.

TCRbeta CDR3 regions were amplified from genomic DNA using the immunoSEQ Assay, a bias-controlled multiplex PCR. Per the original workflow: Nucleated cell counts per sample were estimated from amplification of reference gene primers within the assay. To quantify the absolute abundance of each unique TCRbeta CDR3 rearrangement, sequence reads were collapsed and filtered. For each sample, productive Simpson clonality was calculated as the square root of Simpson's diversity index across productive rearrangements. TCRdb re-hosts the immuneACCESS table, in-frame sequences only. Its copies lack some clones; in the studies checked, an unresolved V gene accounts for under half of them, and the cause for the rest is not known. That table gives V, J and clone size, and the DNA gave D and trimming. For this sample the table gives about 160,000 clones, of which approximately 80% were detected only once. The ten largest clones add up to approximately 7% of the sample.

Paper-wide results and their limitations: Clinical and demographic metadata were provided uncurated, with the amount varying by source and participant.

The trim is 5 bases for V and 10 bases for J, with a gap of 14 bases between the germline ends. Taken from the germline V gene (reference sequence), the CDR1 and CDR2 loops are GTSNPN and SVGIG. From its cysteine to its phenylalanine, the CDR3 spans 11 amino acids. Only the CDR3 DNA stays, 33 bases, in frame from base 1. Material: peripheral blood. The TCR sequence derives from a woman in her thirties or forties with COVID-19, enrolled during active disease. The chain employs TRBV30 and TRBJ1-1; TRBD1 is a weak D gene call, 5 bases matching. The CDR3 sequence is CAWEDSYRAFF. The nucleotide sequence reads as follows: TGTGCCTGGGAAGACAGTTATAGAGCTTTCTTT.